The 15 T cell receptor beta chains listed next were all sequenced from one sample in a study of T cell responses to AZD1222 COVID-19 vaccine. Produced via immunoSEQ multiplex PCR; TCRdb's table is partial and in-frame only. This sample carries 150,000 to 200,000 clones, over 85% of them seen once, and the ten largest clones take about 1.6%. Specimen: peripheral blood, collected on day 0 of AZD1222 vaccination. The receptors originated from an adult in good health.

This chain joins TRBV19 and TRBJ2-1, with 7 bases fitting TRBD1. Trimming removed 8 bases from V and 3 bases from J; junction bases left unmatched: 10. The CDR3 extends over 15 amino acids. Per germline, CDR1 LNHDA and CDR2 SQIVND (reference sequence). The CDR3 reads CASRHGQADYNEQFF. The CDR3, as DNA: TGTGCCAGTCGTCACGGACAGGCCGACTACAATGAGCAGTTCTTC. The full variable domain, completed using reference TRBV19 and TRBJ2-1, is DGGITQSPKYLFRKEGQNVTLSCEQNLNHDAMYWYRQDPGQGLRLIYYSQIVNDFQKGDIAEGYSVSREKKESFPLTVTSAQKNPTAFYLCASRHGQADYNEQFFGPGTRLTVL.

This clone was found once. The gene calls are TRBV6-6 and TRBJ1-1; D remains ambiguous. The germline V and J ends were trimmed by 6 bases and 2 bases, with 10 bases remaining between them. The CDR3 is 13 residues long. Germline V CDR1 and CDR2: MNHNY, SVGAGI (reference sequence). CDR3 nucleotide sequence: TGTGCCAGCAGCGTGCAAGTAAACACTGAAGCTTTCTTT. Residues: CASSVQVNTEAFF.

The V gene is TRBV19, the J gene TRBJ1-5, with a tentative D call TRBD1 (6 bases). Trimming removed 4 bases from V and 7 bases from J, with 20 bases in between. Germline CDR1 LNHDA, CDR2 SQIVND (reference sequence). The CDR3 consists of 16 residues. DNA for the CDR3: TGTGCCAGTAGTACCCGCTATACAGGGCCTCGGCAGCCCCAGCATTTT. The encoded protein is CASSTRYTGPRQPQHF.

The chain recombines TRBV5-6 with TRBJ2-7; 7 bases fit TRBD2. Germline trimming cut 1 base from V and 4 bases from J; bases unmatched to any gene: 8. The CDR3 is 15 amino acids. The germline CDR1 and CDR2 sequences are SGHDT and YYEEEE. The CDR3 nucleotides read TGTGCCAGCAGCTTGTTCGGGGGAGGGCCTTACGAGCAGTACTTC. Translation: CASSLFGGGPYEQYF.

The count of this clone is one. The rearrangement links TRBV6-2 or TRBV6-3 to TRBJ2-5; no definite D call. The CDR3 is made up of 12 amino acids. Trimming stripped 5 bases from V and 5 bases from J, with 9 bases between. The germline gives CDR1 MNHEY, CDR2 SVGEGT. CDR3 in DNA: TGTGCCAGCAGTGACCCTAGGGAGACCCAGTACTTC. Its protein is CASSDPRETQYF.

This chain joins TRBV7-9 and TRBJ1-2; tentatively, D is TRBD1 (5 bases). Trimming removed 4 bases from V and 2 bases from J, with 14 bases in between. This CDR3 has 15 amino acids. Per the germline V gene, CDR1 is SEHNR and CDR2 is FQNEAQ (reference sequence). The CDR3 reads CASSSLTAINYGYTF. CDR3 sequence (DNA): TGTGCCAGCAGCTCCCTGACAGCAATCAACTATGGCTACACCTTC.

This chain links TRBV9 with TRBJ1-2; 8 nucleotides agree with TRBD1. The CDR3 contains 14 residues. Germline trimming cut 3 bases from V and 7 bases from J; bases unmatched to any gene: 8. Germline loops: CDR1 SGDLS, CDR2 YYNGEE. This CDR3 is CASSEDRASGGYTF. In DNA, the CDR3 is TGTGCCAGCAGCGAGGACAGGGCGTCTGGTGGCTACACCTTC.

V usage is TRBV27 and J usage is TRBJ2-7, with TRBD1 matching 10 bases. V lost 6 bases and J lost 7; bases outside the gene matches: 6. CDR3 length equals 13 residues. Germline assignment: CDR1 MNHEY and CDR2 SMNVEV (reference sequence). This chain's CDR3 is CASSRDRGREQYF. The CDR3 nucleotides are TGTGCCAGCAGCAGGGACAGGGGTCGAGAGCAGTACTTC.

This clone has a single count. V gene TRBV7-2 combines with J gene TRBJ1-2, with a possible D match to TRBD1 (5 bases). This CDR3 is 15 amino acids long. Trimming shortened V by 2 bases and J by 6 bases, and 16 bases separated the two germline ends. CDR1 is SGHTA and CDR2 is FQGNSA in the germline V gene. Written as DNA, the CDR3 is TGTGCCAGCAGCTTAAAGCTCGGGCAGGGCGATGGCTACACCTTC. Translated, it gives CASSLKLGQGDGYTF. Combining the CDR3 with reference TRBV7-2 and TRBJ1-2 gives the whole variable domain GAGVSQSPSNKVTEKGKDVELRCDPISGHTALYWYRQSLGQGLEFLIYFQGNSAPDKSGLPSDRFSAERTGGSVSTLTIQRTQQEDSAVYLCASSLKLGQGDGYTFGSGTRLTVV.

V is TRBV6-5 and J is TRBJ2-5; possible D gene TRBD1, 7 bases. V lost 7 bases to trimming and J lost 5 bases, with 20 bases between them. The CDR3 sequence is 15 residues long. Germline V gene sequence: CDR1 MNHEY, CDR2 SVGAGI. The DNA of the CDR3 is TGTGCCAGCAAATGGGGACAGTCCGGAGGGGAGACCCAGTACTTC. This translates into CASKWGQSGGETQYF.

The CDR3: CASNDIVNTQYF. CDR3 in DNA: TGTGCCAGCAACGATATAGTTAATACGCAGTATTTT. The chain couples TRBV7-9 to TRBJ2-3; no firm D call. Deletions cut 7 bases from V and 7 bases from J, with 12 bases between. The CDR3 has 12 residues. Per germline, CDR1 SEHNR and CDR2 FQNEAQ (reference sequence).

Worth noting for this clone: The same CDR3 is also encoded by other DNA sequences in this sample. The V and J genes are TRBV12-3 or TRBV12-4 and TRBJ2-3; no firm D call. This CDR3 region has 11 residues. V gave up 1 base and J gave up 6 bases, with 2 bases separating them. Written as DNA, the CDR3 is TGTGCCAGCAGTTTAGGGGATACGCAGTATTTT. As protein: CASSLGDTQYF.

This rearrangement joins TRBV5-5 to TRBJ2-1; no firm D call. Trimming removed 1 base from V and 0 bases from J, with 8 bases in between. The germline V gene has CDR1 SGHKS and CDR2 YYEKEE (reference sequence). The CDR3 is 15 residues long. The CDR3 DNA reads as TGTGCCAGCAGCTTGTTGTCGAGCTCCTACAATGAGCAGTTCTTC. Residues: CASSLLSSSYNEQFF.

The rearrangement uses TRBV7-8 and TRBJ2-7, with 7 bases aligning to TRBD2. Trimming took 1 base from V and 4 from J; bases not matched to a gene: 13. The germline V gene encodes CDR1 SGHVS and CDR2 FQNEAQ. The CDR3 has 17 amino acids. The DNA of the CDR3 is TGTGCCAGCAGCTTAGGAGGGAAAGCGGGACCGCTATACGAGCAGTACTTC. It codes for CASSLGGKAGPLYEQYF.

The chain is built from TRBV15 and TRBJ1-4, with 10 bases that match TRBD1. The CDR3 is made up of 17 amino acids. Trimming at V came to 5 bases and at J to 7 bases, leaving 13 bases not matched to a gene. CDR1 is LNHNV and CDR2 is YYDKDF in the germline V gene (reference sequence). This chain's CDR3 is CATSSYSAGTGVEKLFF. CDR3 nucleotide sequence: TGTGCCACCAGCTCCTACTCGGCCGGGACAGGGGTTGAAAAACTGTTTTTT.